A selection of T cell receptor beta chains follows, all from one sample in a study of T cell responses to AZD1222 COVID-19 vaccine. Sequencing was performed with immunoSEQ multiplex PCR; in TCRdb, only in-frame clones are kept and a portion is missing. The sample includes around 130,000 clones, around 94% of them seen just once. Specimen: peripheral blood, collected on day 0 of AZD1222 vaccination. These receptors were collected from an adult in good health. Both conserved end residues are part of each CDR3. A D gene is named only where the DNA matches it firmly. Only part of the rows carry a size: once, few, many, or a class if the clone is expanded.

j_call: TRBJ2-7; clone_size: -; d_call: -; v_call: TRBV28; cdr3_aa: CASSLQGGEQYF; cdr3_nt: TGTGCCAGCAGTTTACAGGGAGGCGAGCAGTACTTC
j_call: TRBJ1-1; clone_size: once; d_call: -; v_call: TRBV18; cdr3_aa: CASSPNGQGITTEAFF; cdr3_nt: TGTGCCAGCTCACCGAATGGGCAGGGGATTACCACTGAAGCTTTCTTT
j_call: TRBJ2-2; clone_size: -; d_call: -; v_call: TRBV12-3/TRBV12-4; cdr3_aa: CASSQSGTGELFF; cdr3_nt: TGTGCCAGCAGCCAGTCAGGTACCGGGGAGCTGTTTTTT
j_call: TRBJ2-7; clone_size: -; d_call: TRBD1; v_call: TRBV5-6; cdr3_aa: CASSWDRESNEQYF; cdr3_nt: TGTGCCAGCAGCTGGGACAGGGAATCGAACGAGCAGTACTTC
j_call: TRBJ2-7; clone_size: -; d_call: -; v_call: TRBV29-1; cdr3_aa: CSVSVIYEQYF; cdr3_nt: TGCAGCGTTTCTGTAATCTACGAGCAGTACTTC
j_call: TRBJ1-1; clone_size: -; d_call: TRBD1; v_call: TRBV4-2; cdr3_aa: CASSQKTGVTEAFF; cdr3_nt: TGTGCCAGCAGCCAAAAGACAGGGGTAACTGAAGCTTTCTTT
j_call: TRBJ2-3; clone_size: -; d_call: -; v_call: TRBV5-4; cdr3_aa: CANGGREVTDTQYF; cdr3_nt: TGTGCCAACGGGGGGCGGGAAGTAACAGATACGCAGTATTTT
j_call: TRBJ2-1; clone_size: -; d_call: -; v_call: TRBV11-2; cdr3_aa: CASSSLPGPSYNEQFF; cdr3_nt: TGTGCCAGCAGCTCCCTGCCGGGACCATCCTACAATGAGCAGTTCTTC
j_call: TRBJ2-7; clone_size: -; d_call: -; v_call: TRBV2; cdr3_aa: CASRGAGGAEQYF; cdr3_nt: TGTGCCAGCAGGGGGGCTGGAGGTGCCGAGCAGTACTTC
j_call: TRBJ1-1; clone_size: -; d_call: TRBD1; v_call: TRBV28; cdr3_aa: CASLGTGIAEAFF; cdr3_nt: TGTGCCAGCCTCGGGACAGGGATCGCTGAAGCTTTCTTT
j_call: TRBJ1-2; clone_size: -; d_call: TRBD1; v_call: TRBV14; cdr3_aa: CASSHKEGGAALVSYGYTF; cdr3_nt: TGTGCCAGCAGCCATAAGGAAGGGGGCGCCGCTCTGGTTAGCTATGGCTACACCTTC
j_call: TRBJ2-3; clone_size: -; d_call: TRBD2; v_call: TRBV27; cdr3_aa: CASSLSSSGRSTDTQYF; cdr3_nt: TGTGCCAGCAGTTTATCTTCCAGCGGGAGGAGCACAGATACGCAGTATTTT
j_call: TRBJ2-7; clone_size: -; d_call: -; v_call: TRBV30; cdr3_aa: CAWSVSGTHEQYF; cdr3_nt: TGTGCCTGGAGTGTATCCGGGACCCACGAGCAGTACTTC
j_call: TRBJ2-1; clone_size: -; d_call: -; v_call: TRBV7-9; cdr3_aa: CASSFTQIGDEQFF; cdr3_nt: TGTGCCAGCAGCTTTACACAGATCGGGGATGAGCAGTTCTTC
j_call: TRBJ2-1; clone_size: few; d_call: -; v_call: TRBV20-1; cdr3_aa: CRARGYNEQFF; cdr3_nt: TGCAGGGCTAGGGGCTACAATGAGCAGTTCTTC